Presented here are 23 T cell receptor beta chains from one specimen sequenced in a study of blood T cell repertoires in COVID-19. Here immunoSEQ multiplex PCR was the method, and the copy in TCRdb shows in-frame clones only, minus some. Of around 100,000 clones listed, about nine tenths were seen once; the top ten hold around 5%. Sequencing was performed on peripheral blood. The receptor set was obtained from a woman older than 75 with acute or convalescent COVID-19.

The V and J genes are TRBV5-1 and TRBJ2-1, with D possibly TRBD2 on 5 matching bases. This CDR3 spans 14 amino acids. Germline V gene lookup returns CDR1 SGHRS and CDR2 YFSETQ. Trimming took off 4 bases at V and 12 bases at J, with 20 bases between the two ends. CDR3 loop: CASSPRAEAGRQFF. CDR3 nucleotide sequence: TGCGCCAGCAGCCCAAGAGCGGAGGCTGGTCGGCAGTTCTTC. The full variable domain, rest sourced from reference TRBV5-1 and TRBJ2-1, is KAGVTQTPRYLIKTRGQQVTLSCSPISGHRSVSWYQQTPGQGLQFLFEYFSETQRNKGNFPGRFSGRQFSNSRSEMNVSTLELGDSALYLCASSPRAEAGRQFFGPGTRLTVL.

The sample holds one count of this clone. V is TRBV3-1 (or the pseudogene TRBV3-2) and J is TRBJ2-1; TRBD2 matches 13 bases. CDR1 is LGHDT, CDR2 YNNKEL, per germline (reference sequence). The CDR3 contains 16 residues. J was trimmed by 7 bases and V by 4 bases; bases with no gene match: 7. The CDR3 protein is CASSPLAGGPGNEQFF. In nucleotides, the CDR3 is TGTGCCAGCAGCCCACTAGCGGGGGGGCCGGGGAATGAGCAGTTCTTC.

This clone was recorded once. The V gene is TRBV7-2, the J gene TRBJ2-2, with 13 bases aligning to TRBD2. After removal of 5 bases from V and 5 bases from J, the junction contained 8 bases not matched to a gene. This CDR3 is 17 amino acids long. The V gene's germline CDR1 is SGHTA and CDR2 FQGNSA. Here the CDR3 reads CASSHGGLAGKTGELFF. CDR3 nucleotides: TGTGCCAGCAGCCACGGGGGACTAGCGGGAAAGACCGGGGAGCTGTTTTTT.

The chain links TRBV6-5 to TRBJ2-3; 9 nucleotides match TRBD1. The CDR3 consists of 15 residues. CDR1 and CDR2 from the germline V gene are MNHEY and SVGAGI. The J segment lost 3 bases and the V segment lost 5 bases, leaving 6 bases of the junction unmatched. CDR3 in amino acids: CASSLRDRETDTQYF. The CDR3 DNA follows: TGTGCCAGCAGTCTCCGGGACAGGGAGACAGATACGCAGTATTTT.

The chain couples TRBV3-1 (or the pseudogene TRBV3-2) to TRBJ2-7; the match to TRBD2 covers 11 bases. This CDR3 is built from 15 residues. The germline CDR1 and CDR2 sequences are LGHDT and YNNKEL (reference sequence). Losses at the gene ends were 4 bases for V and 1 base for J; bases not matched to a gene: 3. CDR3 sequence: CASSLTSGKSYEQYF. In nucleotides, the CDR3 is TGTGCCAGCAGCCTGACTAGCGGGAAGTCCTACGAGCAGTACTTC.

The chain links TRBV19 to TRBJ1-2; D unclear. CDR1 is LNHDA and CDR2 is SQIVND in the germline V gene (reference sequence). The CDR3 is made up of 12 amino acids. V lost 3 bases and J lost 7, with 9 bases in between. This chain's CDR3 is CASSISGFGYTF. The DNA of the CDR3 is TGTGCCAGTAGTATTTCCGGGTTTGGCTACACCTTC.

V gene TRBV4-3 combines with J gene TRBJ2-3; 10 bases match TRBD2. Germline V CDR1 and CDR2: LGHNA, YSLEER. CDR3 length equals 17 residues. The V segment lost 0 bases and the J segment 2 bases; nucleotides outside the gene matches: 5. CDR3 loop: CASSQELAGYNTDTQYF. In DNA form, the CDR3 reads TGCGCCAGCAGCCAAGAACTAGCGGGGTATAACACAGATACGCAGTATTTT.

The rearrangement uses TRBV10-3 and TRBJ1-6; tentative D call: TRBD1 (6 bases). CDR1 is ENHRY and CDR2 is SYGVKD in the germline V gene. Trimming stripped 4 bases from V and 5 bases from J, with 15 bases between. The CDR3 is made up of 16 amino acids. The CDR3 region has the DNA TGTGCCATCAGTGCCACCTCGGGACAAGATAATTCACCCCTCCACTTT. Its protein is CAISATSGQDNSPLHF.

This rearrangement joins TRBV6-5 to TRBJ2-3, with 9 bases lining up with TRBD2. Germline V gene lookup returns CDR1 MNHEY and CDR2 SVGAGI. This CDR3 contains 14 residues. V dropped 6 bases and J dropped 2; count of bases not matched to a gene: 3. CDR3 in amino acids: CASSRTSVTDTQYF. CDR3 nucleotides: TGTGCCAGCAGCCGGACTAGCGTCACAGATACGCAGTATTTT.

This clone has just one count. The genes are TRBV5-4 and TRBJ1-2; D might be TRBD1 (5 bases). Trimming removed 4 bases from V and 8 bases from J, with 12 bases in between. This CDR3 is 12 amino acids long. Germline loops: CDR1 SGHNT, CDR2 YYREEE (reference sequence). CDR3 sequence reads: CASSPNRGGYTF. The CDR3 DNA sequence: TGTGCCAGCAGCCCCAATCGGGGGGGCTACACCTTC.

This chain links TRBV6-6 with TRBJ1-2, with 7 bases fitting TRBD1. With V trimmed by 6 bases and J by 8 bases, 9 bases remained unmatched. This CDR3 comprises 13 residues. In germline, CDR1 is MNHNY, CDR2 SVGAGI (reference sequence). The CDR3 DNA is TGTGCCAGCAGGACAGGGTTGAAATTGGGCTACACCTTC. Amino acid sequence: CASRTGLKLGYTF.

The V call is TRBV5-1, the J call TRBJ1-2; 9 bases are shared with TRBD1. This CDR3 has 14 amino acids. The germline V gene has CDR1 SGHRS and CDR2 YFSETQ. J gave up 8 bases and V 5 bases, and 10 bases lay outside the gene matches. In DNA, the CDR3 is TGCGCCAGCAGACTAATCACAGGGGGCGTGGGCTACACCTTC. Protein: CASRLITGGVGYTF.

The chain's CDR3 is CASSSGQGTYNEQFF. CDR3 in DNA: TGTGCCAGCAGCTCGGGACAGGGGACTTACAATGAGCAGTTCTTC. This chain joins TRBV7-2 and TRBJ2-1; 10 bases are shared with TRBD1. Looked up from germline, CDR1 is SGHTA and CDR2 is FQGNSA. The CDR3 sequence is 15 residues long. The ends lost 4 bases at V and 4 bases at J; junction bases unmatched: 4. Using reference TRBV7-2 and TRBJ2-1 for the parts outside the CDR3, the full variable domain is GAGVSQSPSNKVTEKGKDVELRCDPISGHTALYWYRQSLGQGLEFLIYFQGNSAPDKSGLPSDRFSAERTGGSVSTLTIQRTQQEDSAVYLCASSSGQGTYNEQFFGPGTRLTVL.

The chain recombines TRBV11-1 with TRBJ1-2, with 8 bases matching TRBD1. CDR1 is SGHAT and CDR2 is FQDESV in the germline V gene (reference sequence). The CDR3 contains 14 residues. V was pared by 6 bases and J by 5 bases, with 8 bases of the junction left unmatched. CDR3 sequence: CASSLDRDVYGYTF. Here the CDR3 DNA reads TGTGCCAGCAGTTTGGACAGGGACGTGTATGGCTACACCTTC.

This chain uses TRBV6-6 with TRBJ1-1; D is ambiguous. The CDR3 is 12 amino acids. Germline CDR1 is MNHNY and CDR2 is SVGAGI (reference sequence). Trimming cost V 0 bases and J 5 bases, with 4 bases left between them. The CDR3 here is CASSYSQTEAFF. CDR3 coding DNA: TGTGCCAGCAGTTACTCTCAGACTGAAGCTTTCTTT.

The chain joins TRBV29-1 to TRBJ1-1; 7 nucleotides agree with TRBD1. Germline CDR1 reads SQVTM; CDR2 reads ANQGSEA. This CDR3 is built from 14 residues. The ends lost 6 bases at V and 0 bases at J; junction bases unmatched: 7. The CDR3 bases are TGCAGCGTAGGAACCGGGACAGTGAACACTGAAGCTTTCTTT. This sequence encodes CSVGTGTVNTEAFF.

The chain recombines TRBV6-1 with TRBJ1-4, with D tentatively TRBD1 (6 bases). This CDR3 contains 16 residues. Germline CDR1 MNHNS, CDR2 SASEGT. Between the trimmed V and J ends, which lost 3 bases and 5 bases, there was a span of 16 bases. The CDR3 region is CASSDRGQPTNEKLFF. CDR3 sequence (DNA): TGTGCCAGCAGTGACAGGGGACAACCTACCAATGAAAAACTGTTTTTT.

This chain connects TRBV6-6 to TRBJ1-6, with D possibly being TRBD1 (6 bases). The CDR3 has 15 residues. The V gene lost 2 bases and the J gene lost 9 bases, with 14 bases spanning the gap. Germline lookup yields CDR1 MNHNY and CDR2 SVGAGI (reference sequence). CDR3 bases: TGTGCCAGCAGTTACGTGGGGGCCAGGGGTTCACCCCTCCACTTT. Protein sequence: CASSYVGARGSPLHF.

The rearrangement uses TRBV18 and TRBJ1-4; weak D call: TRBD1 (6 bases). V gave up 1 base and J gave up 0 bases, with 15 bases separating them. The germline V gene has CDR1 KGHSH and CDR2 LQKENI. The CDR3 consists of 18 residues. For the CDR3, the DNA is TGTGCCAGCTCACCACAACAGGGTTCCTTTTCAACTAATGAAAAACTGTTTTTT. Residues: CASSPQQGSFSTNEKLFF.

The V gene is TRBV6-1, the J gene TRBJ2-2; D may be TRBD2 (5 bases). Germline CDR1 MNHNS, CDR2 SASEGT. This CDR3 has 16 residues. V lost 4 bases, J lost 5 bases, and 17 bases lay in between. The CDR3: CASSGGLAIPTGELFF. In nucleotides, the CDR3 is TGTGCCAGCAGTGGAGGACTGGCGATACCGACCGGGGAGCTGTTTTTT.

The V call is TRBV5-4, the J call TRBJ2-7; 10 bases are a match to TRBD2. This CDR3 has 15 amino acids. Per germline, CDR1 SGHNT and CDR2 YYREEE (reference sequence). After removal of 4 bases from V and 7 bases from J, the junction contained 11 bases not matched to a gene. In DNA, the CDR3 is TGTGCCAGCAGCCCCGGAAGGAGCGGGAGGGATGAGCAGTACTTC. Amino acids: CASSPGRSGRDEQYF.

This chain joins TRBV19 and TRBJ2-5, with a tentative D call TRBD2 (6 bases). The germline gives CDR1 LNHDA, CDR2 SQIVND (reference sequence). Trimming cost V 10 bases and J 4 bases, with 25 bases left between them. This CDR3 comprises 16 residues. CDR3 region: CATKPGELLSRETQYF. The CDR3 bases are TGTGCCACGAAGCCGGGGGAGCTCCTCTCTAGAGAGACCCAGTACTTC.

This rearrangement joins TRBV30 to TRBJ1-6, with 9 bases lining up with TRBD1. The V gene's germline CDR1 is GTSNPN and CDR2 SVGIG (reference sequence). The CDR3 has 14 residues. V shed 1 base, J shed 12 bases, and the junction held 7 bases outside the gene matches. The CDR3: CAWSGDRVIKPLHF. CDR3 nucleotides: TGTGCCTGGAGTGGGGACAGGGTGATTAAACCCCTCCACTTT.